These 5 T cell receptor beta chains share one sample of origin, sequenced in a study of human T cells and chemical hapten exposure. TCRdb reanalysed the RACE reads using MiXCR and keeps one entry per CDR3 protein. Seen here are fewer than 100,000 distinct CDR3 sequences, around 9.4% observed once, and the top ten hold around 1.7%. Time point meaning: healthy volunteer bleed at 6 weeks. Total RNA extraction was carried out from unfractionated whole blood. The sample consisted of whole blood. The receptors here all came from a female donor in good health. Some clones in this sample may be carry-over from other donors' samples.

This clonotype was counted a few times. V usage is TRBV4-3 and J usage is TRBJ2-6, with 11 bases lining up with TRBD2. The CDR3 runs to 18 residues. Germline CDR1 and CDR2: LGHNA and YSLEER. The V and J ends lost 3 bases and 0 bases, in that order; junction bases with no gene match: 4. The CDR3 region is CASSQTSGVISGANVLTF. Written as DNA, the CDR3 is TGCGCCAGCAGCCAGACTAGCGGGGTAATCTCTGGGGCCAACGTCCTGACTTTC.

The chain has TRBV6-2 or TRBV6-3 and TRBJ1-5; D ambiguous. This CDR3 has 13 amino acids. Trimming pared 6 bases from V and 4 bases from J, leaving 10 bases between. Germline lookup yields CDR1 MNHEY and CDR2 SVGEGT. The CDR3 loop is CASSPWPNQPQHF. The CDR3 DNA reads as TGTGCCAGCAGCCCATGGCCGAATCAGCCCCAGCATTTT.

This chain connects TRBV5-4 to TRBJ1-1, with 9 bases matching TRBD1. Trimming at V came to 0 bases and at J to 5 bases, leaving 5 bases not matched to a gene. Germline V gene data show CDR1 as SGHNT and CDR2 as YYREEE (reference sequence). The CDR3 extends over 15 amino acids. The CDR3, as DNA: TGTGCCAGCAGCTTGGGGGGCGGACAGGGGACTGAAGCTTTCTTT. Translation gives CASSLGGGQGTEAFF.

The V gene is TRBV29-1, the J gene TRBJ2-7, with D unresolved. CDR1 and CDR2 (germline): SQVTM, ANQGSEA. V was trimmed by 7 bases and J by 7 bases, leaving 14 bases between them. The CDR3 sequence is 11 residues long. The CDR3 sequence: CSGGASWEQYF. CDR3 DNA sequence: TGCAGCGGTGGCGCCTCCTGGGAGCAGTACTTC.

This clonotype has only a few counts. The chain is built from TRBV21-1 and TRBJ1-2; the D call TRBD1 from the table was never checked on the DNA. TRBV21-1 is marked as a pseudogene. CDR3 length: 14 residues. CDR3 loop: CASSKDGRGYGYTF. The CDR3 DNA is TGTGCCAGCAGCAAGGACGGCCGGGGGTATGGCTACACCTTC.